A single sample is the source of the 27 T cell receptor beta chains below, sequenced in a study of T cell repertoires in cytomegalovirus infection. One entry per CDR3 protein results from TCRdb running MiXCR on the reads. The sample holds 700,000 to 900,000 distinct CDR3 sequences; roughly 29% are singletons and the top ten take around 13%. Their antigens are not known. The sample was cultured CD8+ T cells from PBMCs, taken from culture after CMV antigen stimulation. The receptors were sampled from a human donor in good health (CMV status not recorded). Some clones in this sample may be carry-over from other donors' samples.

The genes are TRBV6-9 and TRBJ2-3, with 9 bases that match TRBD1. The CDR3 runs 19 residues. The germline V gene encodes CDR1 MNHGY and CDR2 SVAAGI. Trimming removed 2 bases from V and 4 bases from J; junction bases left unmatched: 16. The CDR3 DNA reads TGTGCCAGCAGTTATCCTTACAGGGGGCGTAGGGTAAGGGCAGATACGCAGTATTTT. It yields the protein CASSYPYRGRRVRADTQYF.

The CDR3, as DNA: TGTGCCAGCAGCGTATCCGCCAATGAGCAGTTCTTC. Translation gives CASSVSANEQFF. The V call is TRBV9, the J call TRBJ2-1; D unclear. The germline V gene encodes CDR1 SGDLS and CDR2 YYNGEE. Trimming left V 1 base short and J 6 bases short, with 5 bases between. This CDR3 spans 12 amino acids.

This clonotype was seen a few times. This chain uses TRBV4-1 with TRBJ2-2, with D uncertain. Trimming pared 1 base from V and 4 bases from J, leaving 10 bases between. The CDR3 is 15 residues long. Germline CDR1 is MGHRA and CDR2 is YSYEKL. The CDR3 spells CASSQGGGSTGELFF. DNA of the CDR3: TGCGCCAGCAGCCAAGGCGGTGGATCCACCGGGGAGCTGTTTTTT.

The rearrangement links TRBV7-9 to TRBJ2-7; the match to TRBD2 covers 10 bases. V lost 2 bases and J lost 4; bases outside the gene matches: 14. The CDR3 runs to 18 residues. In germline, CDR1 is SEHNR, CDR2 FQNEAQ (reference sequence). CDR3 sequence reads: CASSLMLQLAGFPYEQYF. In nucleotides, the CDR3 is TGTGCCAGCAGCTTAATGCTCCAACTAGCGGGGTTTCCGTACGAGCAGTACTTC.

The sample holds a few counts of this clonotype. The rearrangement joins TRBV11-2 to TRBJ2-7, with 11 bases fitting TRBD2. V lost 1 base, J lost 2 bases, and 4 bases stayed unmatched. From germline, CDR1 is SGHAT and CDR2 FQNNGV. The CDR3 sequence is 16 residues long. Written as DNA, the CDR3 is TGTGCCAGCAGCTTAGCGGGTAGCGGGGGGGCCTACGAGCAGTACGTC. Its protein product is CASSLAGSGGAYEQYV.

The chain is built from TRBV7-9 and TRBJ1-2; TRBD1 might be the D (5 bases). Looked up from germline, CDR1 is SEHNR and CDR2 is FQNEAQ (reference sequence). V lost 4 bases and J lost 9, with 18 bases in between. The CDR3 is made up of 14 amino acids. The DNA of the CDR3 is TGTGCCAGCAGCTCAGATTACAGGCGGCTGAGCTACACCTTC. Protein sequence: CASSSDYRRLSYTF.

CDR3 in DNA: TGTGCCAGCAGTGTCCTAGCGGGGGCCAGAACAGATACGCAGTATTTT. Protein product: CASSVLAGARTDTQYF. The chain uses TRBV25-1 and TRBJ2-3, with 10 bases that match TRBD2. The CDR3 runs 16 residues. V lost 4 bases and J lost 3; bases outside the gene matches: 7. The germline V gene has CDR1 MGHDK and CDR2 SYGVNS. The variable domain in full, completed from reference TRBV25-1 and TRBJ2-3, reads EADIYQTPRYLVIGTGKKITLECSQTMGHDKMYWYQQDPGMELHLIHYSYGVNSTEKGDLSSESTVSRIRTEHFPLTLESARPSHTSQYLCASSVLAGARTDTQYFGPGTRLTVL.

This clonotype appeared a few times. This CDR3 reads CASSYGLAGGRGDEQFF. The CDR3 coding sequence is TGTGCCAGCAGTTACGGGCTAGCGGGGGGCAGGGGGGATGAGCAGTTCTTC. The chain couples TRBV6-5 to TRBJ2-1; 11 bases align to TRBD2. The CDR3 spans 17 residues. The J segment lost 8 bases and the V segment lost 2 bases, leaving 11 bases of the junction unmatched. Germline loops: CDR1 MNHEY, CDR2 SVGAGI.

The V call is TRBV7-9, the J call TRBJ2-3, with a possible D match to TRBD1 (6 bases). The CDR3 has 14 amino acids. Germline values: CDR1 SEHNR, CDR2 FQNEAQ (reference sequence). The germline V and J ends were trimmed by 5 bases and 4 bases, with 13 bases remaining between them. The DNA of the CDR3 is TGTGCCAGCAGCAACGGGACATTCGCAGATACGCAGTATTTT. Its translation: CASSNGTFADTQYF.

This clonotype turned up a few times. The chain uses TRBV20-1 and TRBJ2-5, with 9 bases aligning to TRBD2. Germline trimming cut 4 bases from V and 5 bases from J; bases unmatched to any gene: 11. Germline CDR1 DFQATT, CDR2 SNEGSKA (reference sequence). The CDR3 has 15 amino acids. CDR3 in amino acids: CSATIPAGGWETQYF. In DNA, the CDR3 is TGCAGTGCTACCATACCCGCGGGAGGGTGGGAGACCCAGTACTTC.

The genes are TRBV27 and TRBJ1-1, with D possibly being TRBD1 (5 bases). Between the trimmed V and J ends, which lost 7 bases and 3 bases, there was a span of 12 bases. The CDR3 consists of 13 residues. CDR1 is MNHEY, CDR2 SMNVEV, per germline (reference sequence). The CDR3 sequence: CASTDKSHTEAFF. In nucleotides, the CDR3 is TGTGCCAGCACGGACAAGAGTCACACTGAAGCTTTCTTT.

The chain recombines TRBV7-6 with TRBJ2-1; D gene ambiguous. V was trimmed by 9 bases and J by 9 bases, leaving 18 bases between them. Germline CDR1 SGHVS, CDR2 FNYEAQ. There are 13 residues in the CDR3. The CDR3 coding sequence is TGTGCCAGAAGCCCACTGACTCATATTGAGCAGTTCTTC. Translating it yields CARSPLTHIEQFF.

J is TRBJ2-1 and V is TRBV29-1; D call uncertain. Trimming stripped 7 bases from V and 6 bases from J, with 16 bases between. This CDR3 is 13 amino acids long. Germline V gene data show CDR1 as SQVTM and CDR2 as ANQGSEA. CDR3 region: CSAATAGTNEQFF. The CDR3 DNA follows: TGCAGCGCCGCCACGGCAGGTACCAATGAGCAGTTCTTC.

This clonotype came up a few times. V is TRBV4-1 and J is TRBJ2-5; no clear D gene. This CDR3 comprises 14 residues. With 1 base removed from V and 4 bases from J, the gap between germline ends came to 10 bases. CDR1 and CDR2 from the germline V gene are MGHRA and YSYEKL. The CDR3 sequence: CASSQGPLSETQYF. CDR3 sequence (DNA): TGCGCCAGCAGCCAAGGACCCCTATCAGAGACCCAGTACTTC.

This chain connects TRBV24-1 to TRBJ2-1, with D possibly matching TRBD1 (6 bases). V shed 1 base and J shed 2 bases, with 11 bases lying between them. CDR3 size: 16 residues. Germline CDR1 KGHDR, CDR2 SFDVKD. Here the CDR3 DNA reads TGTGCCACCAGTGATTTCGGCAGGGGCCCCTACAATGAGCAGTTCTTC. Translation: CATSDFGRGPYNEQFF.

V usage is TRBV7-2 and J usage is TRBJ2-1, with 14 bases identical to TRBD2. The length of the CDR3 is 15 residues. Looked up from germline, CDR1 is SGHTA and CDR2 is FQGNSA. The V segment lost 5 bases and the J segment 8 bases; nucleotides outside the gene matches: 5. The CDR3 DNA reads TGTGCCAGCAGCCGAAGGACTAGCGGGGGGTATGAGCAGTTCTTC. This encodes CASSRRTSGGYEQFF.

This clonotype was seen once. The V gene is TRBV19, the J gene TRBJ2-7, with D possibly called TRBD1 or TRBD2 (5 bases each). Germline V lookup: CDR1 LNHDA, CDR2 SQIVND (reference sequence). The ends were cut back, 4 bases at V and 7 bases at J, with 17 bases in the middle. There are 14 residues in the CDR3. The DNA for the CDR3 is TGTGCCAGTAGTAGCCGGGACCTCAAGGAAGAGCAGTACTTC. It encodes CASSSRDLKEEQYF.

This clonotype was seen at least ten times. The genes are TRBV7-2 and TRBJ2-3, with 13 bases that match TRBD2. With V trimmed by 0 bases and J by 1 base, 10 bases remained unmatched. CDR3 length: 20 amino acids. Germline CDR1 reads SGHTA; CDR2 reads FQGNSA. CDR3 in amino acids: CASSLALGVGTSGGTDTQYF. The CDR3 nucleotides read TGTGCCAGCAGCTTAGCGCTGGGTGTTGGGACTAGCGGGGGCACAGATACGCAGTATTTT.

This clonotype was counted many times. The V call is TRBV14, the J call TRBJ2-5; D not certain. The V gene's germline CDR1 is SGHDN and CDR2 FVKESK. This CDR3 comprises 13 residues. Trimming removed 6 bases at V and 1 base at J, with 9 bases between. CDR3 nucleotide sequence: TGTGCCAGCAGGACGGGCGCCCAAGAGACCCAGTACTTC. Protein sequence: CASRTGAQETQYF.

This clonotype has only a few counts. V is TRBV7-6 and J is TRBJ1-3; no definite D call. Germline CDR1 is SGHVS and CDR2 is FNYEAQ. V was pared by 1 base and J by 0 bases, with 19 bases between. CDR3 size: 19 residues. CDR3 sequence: CASSLEQHFATSSGNTIYF. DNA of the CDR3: TGTGCCAGCAGCTTAGAGCAACATTTCGCAACCTCCTCTGGAAACACCATATATTTT.

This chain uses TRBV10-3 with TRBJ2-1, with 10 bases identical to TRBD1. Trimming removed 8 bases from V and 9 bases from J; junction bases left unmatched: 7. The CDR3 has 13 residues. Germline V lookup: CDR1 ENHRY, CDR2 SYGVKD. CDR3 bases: TGTGCCATCGGGGACAGGGGTAGTAGTGAGCAGTTCTTC. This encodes CAIGDRGSSEQFF.

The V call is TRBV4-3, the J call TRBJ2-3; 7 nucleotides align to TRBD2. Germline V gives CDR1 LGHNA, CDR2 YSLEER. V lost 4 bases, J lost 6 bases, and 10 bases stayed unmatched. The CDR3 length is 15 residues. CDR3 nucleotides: TGCGCCAGCAGCCCCCGTTCGGACGGGAGGGATACGCAGTATTTT. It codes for CASSPRSDGRDTQYF.

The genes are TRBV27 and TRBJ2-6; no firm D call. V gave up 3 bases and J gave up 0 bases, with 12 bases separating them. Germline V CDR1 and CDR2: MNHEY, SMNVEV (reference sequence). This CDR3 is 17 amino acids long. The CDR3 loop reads CASSFIAGDSGANVLTF. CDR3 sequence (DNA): TGTGCCAGCAGTTTTATCGCAGGAGACTCTGGGGCCAACGTCCTGACTTTC.

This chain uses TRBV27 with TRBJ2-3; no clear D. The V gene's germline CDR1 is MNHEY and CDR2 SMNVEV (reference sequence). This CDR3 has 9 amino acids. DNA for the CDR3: TGTGTTAGCACAGATACGCAGTATTTT. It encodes CVSTDTQYF.

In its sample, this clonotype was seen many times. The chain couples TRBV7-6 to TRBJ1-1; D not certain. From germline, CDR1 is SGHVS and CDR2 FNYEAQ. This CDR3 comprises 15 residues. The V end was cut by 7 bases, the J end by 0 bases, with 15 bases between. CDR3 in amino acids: CASKWQEGMNTEAFF. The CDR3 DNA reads TGTGCCAGCAAATGGCAGGAGGGAATGAACACTGAAGCTTTCTTT.

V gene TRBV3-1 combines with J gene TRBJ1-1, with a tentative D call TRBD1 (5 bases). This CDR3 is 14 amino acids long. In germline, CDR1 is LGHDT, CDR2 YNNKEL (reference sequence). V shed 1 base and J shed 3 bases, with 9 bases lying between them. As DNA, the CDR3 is TGTGCCAGCAGCCAAGGAGGGACCTACACTGAAGCTTTCTTT. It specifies CASSQGGTYTEAFF.

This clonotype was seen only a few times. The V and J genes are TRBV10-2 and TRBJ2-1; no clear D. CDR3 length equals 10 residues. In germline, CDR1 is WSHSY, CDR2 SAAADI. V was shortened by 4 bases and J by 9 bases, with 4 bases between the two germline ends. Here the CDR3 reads CASSGAEQFF. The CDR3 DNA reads TGCGCCAGCAGTGGCGCTGAGCAGTTCTTC.